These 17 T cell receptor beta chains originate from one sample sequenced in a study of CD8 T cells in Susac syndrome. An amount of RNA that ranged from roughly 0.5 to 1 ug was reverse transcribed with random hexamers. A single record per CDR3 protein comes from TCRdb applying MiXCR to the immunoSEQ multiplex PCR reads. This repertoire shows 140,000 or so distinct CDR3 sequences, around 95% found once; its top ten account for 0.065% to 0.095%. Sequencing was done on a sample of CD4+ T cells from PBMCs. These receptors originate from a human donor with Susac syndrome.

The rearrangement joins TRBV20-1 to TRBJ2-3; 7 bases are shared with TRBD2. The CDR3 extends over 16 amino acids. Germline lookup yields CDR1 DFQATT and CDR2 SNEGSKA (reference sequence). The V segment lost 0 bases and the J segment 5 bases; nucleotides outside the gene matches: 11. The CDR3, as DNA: TGCAGTGCTAGAGACAGTGCGGCGGGAGTAATAGATACGCAGTATTTT. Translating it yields CSARDSAAGVIDTQYF.

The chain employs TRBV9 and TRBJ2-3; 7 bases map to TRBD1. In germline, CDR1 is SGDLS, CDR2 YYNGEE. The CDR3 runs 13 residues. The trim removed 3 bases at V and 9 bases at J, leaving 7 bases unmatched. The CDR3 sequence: CASSEGAQGTQYF. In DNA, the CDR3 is TGTGCCAGCAGCGAGGGGGCTCAGGGCACGCAGTATTTT.

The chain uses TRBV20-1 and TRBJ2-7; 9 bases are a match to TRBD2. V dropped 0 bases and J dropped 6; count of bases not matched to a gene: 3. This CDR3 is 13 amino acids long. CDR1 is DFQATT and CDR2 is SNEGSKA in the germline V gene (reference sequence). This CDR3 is CSARDAGGLEQYF. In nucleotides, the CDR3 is TGCAGTGCTAGAGATGCGGGAGGGCTCGAGCAGTACTTC.

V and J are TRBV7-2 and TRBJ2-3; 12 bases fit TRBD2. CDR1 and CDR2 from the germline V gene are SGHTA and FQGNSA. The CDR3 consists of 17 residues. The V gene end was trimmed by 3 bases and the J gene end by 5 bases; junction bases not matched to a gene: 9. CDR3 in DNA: TGTGCCAGCAGCTTCGCAGGTGGGACTAGCGGGCAAGATACGCAGTATTTT. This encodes CASSFAGGTSGQDTQYF.

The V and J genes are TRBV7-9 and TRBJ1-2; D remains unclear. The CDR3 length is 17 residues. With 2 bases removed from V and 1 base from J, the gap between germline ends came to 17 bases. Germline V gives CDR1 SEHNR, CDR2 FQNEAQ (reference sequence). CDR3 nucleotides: TGTGCCAGCAGCTTACAGTCCATCCGGGATTTTAACTATGGCTACACCTTC. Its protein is CASSLQSIRDFNYGYTF.

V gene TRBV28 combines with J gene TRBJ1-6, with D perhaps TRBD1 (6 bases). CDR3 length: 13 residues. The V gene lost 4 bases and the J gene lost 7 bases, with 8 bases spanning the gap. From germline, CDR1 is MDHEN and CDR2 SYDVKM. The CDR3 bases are TGTGCCAGCAGTTACAGGGAAAATTCACCCCTCCACTTT. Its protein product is CASSYRENSPLHF.

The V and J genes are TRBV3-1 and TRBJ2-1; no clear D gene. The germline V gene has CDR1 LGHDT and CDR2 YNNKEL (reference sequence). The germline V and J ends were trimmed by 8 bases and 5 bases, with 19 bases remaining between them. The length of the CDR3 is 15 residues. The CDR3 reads CASEKRTGSHNEQFF. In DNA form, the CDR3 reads TGTGCCAGCGAAAAAAGGACGGGCTCGCACAATGAGCAGTTCTTC.

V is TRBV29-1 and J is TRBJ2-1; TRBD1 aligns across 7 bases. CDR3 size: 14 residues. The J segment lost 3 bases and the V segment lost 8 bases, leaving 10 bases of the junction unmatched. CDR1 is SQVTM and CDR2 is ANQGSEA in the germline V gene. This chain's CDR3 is CSTPGTEYYNEQFF. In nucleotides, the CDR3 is TGCAGCACTCCCGGGACAGAATACTACAATGAGCAGTTCTTC.

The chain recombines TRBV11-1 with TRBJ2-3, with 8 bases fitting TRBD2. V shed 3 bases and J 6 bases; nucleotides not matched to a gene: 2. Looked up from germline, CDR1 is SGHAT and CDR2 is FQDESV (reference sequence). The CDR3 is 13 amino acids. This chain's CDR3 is CASSFGLADTQYF. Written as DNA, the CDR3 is TGTGCCAGCAGCTTCGGACTAGCCGATACGCAGTATTTT. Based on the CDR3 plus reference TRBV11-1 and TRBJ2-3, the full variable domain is EAEVAQSPRYKITEKSQAVAFWCDPISGHATLYWYRQILGQGPELLVQFQDESVVDDSQLPKDRFSAERLKGVDSTLKIQPAELGDSAMYLCASSFGLADTQYFGPGTRLTVL.

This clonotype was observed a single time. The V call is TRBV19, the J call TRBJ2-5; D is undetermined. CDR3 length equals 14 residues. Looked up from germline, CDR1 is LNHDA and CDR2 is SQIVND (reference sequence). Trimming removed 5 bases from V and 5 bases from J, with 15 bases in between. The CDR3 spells CASSEEFLSETQYF. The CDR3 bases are TGTGCCAGTAGTGAGGAGTTCTTGTCGGAGACCCAGTACTTC.

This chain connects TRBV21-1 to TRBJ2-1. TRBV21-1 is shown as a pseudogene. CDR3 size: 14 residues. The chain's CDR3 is CASISNCSYNEQFF. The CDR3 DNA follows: TGTGCCAGCATTTCTAACTGCTCCTACAATGAGCAGTTCTTC.

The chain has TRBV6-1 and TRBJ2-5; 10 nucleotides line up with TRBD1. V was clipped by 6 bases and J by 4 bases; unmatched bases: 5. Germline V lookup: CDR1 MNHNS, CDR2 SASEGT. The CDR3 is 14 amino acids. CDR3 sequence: CASSRDRGRETQYF. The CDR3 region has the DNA TGTGCCAGCAGCCGGGACAGGGGCCGAGAGACCCAGTACTTC.

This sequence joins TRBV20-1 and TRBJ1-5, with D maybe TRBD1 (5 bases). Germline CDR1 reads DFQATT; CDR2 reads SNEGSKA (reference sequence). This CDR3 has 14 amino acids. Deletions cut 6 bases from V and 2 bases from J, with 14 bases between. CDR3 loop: CSAVDIGGNQPQHF. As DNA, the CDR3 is TGCAGTGCCGTGGACATTGGCGGCAATCAGCCCCAGCATTTT.

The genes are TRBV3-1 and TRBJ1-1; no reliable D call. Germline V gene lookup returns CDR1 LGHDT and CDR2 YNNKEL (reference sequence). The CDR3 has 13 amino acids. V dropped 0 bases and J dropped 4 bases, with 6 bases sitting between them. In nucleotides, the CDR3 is TGTGCCAGCAGCCAAGAACCTTTCACTGAAGCTTTCTTT. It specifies CASSQEPFTEAFF.

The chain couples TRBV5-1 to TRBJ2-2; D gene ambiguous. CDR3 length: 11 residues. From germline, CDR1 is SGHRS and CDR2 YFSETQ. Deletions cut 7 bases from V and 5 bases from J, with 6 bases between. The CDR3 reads CASGGTGELFF. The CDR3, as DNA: TGCGCCAGCGGCGGAACCGGGGAGCTGTTTTTT. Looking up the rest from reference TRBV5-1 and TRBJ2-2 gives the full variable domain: KAGVTQTPRYLIKTRGQQVTLSCSPISGHRSVSWYQQTPGQGLQFLFEYFSETQRNKGNFPGRFSGRQFSNSRSEMNVSTLELGDSALYLCASGGTGELFFGEGSRLTVL.

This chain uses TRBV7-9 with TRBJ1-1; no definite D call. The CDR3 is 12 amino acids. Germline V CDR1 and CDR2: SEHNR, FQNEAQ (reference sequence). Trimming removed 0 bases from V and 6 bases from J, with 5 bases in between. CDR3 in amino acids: CASSLATSEAFF. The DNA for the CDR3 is TGTGCCAGCAGCTTAGCGACCTCTGAAGCTTTCTTT.

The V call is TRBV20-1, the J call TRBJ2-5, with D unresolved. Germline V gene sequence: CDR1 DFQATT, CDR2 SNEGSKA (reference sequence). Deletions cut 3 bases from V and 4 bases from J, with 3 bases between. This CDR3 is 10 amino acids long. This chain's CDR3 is CSARLETQYF. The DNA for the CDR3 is TGCAGTGCTAGGTTAGAGACCCAGTACTTC.